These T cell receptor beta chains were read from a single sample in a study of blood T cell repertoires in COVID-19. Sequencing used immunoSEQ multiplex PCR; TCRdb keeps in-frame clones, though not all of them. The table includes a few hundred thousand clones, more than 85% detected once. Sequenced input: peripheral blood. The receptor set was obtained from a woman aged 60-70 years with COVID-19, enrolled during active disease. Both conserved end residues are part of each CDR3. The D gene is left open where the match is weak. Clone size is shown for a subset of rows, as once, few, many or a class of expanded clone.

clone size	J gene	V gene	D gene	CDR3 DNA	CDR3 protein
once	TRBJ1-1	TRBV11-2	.	TGTGCCAGCAGCTTATCTTCTAGTTTGAACACTGAAGCTTTCTTT	CASSLSSSLNTEAFF
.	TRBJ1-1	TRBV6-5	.	TGTGCCAGCAGTCCTGGACAGTCTGAAGCTTTCTTT	CASSPGQSEAFF
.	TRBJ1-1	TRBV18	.	TGTGCCAGCTCCGGGTTTCGGGACACTGAAGCTTTCTTT	CASSGFRDTEAFF
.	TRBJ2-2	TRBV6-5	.	TGTGCCAGCATGAGCAGGTCCACCGGGGAGCTGTTTTTT	CASMSRSTGELFF
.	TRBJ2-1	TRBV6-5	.	TGTGCCAGCGAGCTAGGGGGAGCTCTGTTCTTC	CASELGGALFF
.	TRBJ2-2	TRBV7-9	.	TGTGCCAGCAGCTTAGCGTCGGGGACCGGGGAGCTGTTTTTT	CASSLASGTGELFF
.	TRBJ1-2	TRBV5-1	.	TGCGCCAGCAGCATAGGAGGGTCTAACTATGGCTACACCTTC	CASSIGGSNYGYTF
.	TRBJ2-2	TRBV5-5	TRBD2	TGTGCCAGCAGCCGGGGACTAGCGGGAGGGTTGAACACCGGGGAGCTGTTTTTT	CASSRGLAGGLNTGELFF
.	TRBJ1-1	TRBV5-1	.	TGCGCCAGCAGCTGGGGCTACTCAGTTAGTGAAGCTTTCTTT	CASSWGYSVSEAFF
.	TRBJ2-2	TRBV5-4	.	TGTGCCAGCAGCTTGGTACAGGGCACCGGGGAGCTGTTTTTT	CASSLVQGTGELFF
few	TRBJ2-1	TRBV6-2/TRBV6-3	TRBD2	TGTGCCAGCAGCCCGGTCGCTGGTAGCGGGATCTTGAAGTTCTTC	CASSPVAGSGILKFF
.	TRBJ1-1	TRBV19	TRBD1	TGTGCCAGTAGTATATCGTCCGGGACAGGGAAGAACACTGAAGCTTTCTTT	CASSISSGTGKNTEAFF
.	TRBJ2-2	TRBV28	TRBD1	TGTGCCAGCAAAGGGCGAGGGACAGACCCTACCGGGGAGCTGTTTTTT	CASKGRGTDPTGELFF
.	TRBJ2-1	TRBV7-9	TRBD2	TGTGCCAGCAGCTTTAGGATAGGACTAGCGGGAGTTTTTGAGCAGTTCTTC	CASSFRIGLAGVFEQFF
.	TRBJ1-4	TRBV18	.	TGTGCCAGCTCACCTGGGGAGGGTGAAAAACTGTTTTTT	CASSPGEGEKLFF
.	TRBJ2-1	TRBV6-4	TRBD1	TGTGCCAGCAGCGGAAGAGGGACAGGGGGCTCCTACAATGAGCAGTTCTTC	CASSGRGTGGSYNEQFF
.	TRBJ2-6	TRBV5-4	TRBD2	TGTGCCAGCAGCACGCCGGGACTAGCGGGAGAAGTCGCTGGGGCCAACGTCCTGACTTTC	CASSTPGLAGEVAGANVLTF
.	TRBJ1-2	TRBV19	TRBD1	TGTGCCAGTAGTACCCGGGACAGGGTCTATGGCTACACCTTC	CASSTRDRVYGYTF
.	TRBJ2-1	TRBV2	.	TGTGCCAGCAGTGTTGGGGCTAGCGTACGTTCCTACAATGAGCAGTTCTTC	CASSVGASVRSYNEQFF
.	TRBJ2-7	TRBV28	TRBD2	TGTGCCAGCAGCGGCTGGCGGGGGTCAGGAGGGGCCTACGAGCAGTACTTC	CASSGWRGSGGAYEQYF
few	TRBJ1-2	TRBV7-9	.	TGTGCCAGCAGCTTTAGAGGGATCGGTGGCTACACCTTC	CASSFRGIGGYTF
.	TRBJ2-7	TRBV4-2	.	TGTGCCAGCAGCCGGACCTACGACAGGACTAGAAGCGCCATCTTCTACGAGCAGTACTTC	CASSRTYDRTRSAIFYEQYF
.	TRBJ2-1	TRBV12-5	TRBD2	TGTGCTAGTGGTTTGGTAATCGGCGGGAGGGCCGATGGCAACAATGAGCAGTTCTTC	CASGLVIGGRADGNNEQFF
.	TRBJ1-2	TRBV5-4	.	TGTGCCAGCAGCTTGACAGGGTACCGCTTTCGGGGCTACACCTTC	CASSLTGYRFRGYTF
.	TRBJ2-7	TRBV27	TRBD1	TGTGCCAGCAGTCCCGGGACAGGGTTAATCTACGAGCAGTACTTC	CASSPGTGLIYEQYF
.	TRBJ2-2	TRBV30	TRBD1	TGTGCCTGGAAAACAGGGGGCTGGTCCGGGGAGCTGTTTTTT	CAWKTGGWSGELFF
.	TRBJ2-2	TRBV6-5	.	TGTGCCAGCAGTTATTATGGGGCGAATCGGGCCGGGGAGCTGTTTTTT	CASSYYGANRAGELFF
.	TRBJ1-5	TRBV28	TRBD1	TGTGCCAGCAGCAATATCCAGACAGGGACTAGCAATCAGCCCCAGCATTTT	CASSNIQTGTSNQPQHF
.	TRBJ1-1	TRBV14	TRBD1	TGTGCCAGCAGCCTTGCGGTGACAGGGACTGAAGCTTTCTTT	CASSLAVTGTEAFF
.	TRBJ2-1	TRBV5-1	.	TGCGCCAGCAGCTTCGGCCTAGCAATCAATGAGAATGAGCAGTTCTTC	CASSFGLAINENEQFF
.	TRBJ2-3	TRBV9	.	TGTGCCAGCAGCGTATCCGGTAGCGGTCACACAGATACGCAGTATTTT	CASSVSGSGHTDTQYF
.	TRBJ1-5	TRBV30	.	TGTGCCTGGAGTGTATCTAGGAGCAATCAGCCCCAGCATTTT	CAWSVSRSNQPQHF